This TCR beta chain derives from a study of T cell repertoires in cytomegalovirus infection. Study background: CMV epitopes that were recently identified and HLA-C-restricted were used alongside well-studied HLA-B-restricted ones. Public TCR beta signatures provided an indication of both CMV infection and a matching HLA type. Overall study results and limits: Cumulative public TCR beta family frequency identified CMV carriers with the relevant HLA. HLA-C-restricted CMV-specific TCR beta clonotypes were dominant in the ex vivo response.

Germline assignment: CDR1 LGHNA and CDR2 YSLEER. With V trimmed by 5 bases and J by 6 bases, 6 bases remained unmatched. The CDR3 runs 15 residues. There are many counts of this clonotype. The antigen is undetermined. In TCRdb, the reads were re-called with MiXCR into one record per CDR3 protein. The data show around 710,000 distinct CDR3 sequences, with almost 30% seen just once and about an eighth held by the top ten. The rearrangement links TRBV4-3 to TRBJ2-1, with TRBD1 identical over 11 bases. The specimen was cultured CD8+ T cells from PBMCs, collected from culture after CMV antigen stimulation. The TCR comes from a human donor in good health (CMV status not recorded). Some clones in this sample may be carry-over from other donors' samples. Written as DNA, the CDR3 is TGCGCCAGCAGCGCCGGGACAGGGGGGATCAATGAGCAGTTCTTC. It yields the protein CASSAGTGGINEQFF.